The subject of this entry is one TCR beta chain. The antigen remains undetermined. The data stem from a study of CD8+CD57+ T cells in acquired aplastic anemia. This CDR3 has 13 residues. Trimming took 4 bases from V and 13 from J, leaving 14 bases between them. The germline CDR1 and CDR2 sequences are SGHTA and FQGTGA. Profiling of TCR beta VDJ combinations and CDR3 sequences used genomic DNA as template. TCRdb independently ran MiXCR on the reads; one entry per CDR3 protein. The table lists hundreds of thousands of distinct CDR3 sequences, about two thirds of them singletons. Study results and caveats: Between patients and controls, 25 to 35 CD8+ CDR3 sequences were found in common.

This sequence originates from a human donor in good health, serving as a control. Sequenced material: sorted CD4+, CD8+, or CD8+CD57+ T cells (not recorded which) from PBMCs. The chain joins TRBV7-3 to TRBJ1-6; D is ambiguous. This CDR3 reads CASSSAPSCPLHF. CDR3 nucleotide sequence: TGTGCCAGCAGCTCGGCCCCTAGTTGCCCCCTCCACTTT.